The clone carrying this T cell receptor (beta chain) was seen only a few times. Antigen: not known. Researchers reported sorting CD4+ naive, central memory, regulatory and stem cell-like memory cells via CD45RO/CCR7/CD25/CD127/CD95/CD27. This sample was included in a study of beta chain features in type 1 diabetes. Study-level findings and limits: cDNA-based sequencing might over-represent cells highly expressing TCR. A potential PCR bias toward shorter templates would be equal in patient and control samples. Type 1 diabetes patients had TCRB CDR3s that were shorter (moderately but significantly so) in all four CD4+ subsets.

Expressed TCRB transcripts were sequenced because the isolated RNA had all been reverse transcribed beforehand. Regulatory, naive and central memory T cell samples averaged approximately 3.5 million reads. Produced via immunoSEQ multiplex PCR; TCRdb's table is partial and in-frame only. The sample shows 600,000 to 700,000 clones, roughly 12% of them seen only once. CDR1 ENHRY and CDR2 SYGVKD come from the germline V gene. This CDR3 spans 15 amino acids. The V end was cut by 0 bases, the J end by 0 bases, with 6 bases between. This TCR was recovered from a man aged 25-40 years with type 1 diabetes. The rearrangement links TRBV10-3 to TRBJ1-3; D is uncertain. The sample taken for sequencing was naive CD4+ T cells from blood. The CDR3 DNA sequence: TGTGCCATCAGTGAGTCAAGAAACTCTGGAAACACCATATATTTT. This translates into CAISESRNSGNTIYF.